The 18 T cell receptor beta chains given below trace back to one sample, sequenced in a study of healthy donors' naive CD4 and CD8 T cells. TCR libraries were built from approximately 0.55 ug of total RNA by linear amplification. TCRdb fed the reads into MiXCR, producing one record per CDR3 protein. Of about 180,000 distinct CDR3 sequences in the sample, around 70% were seen once. What was sequenced was naive CD4+ and CD8+ T cells sorted from blood, pooled from several donors. These receptors were obtained from a pool of human donors in good health; the sample pools cells from several healthy donors.

The chain couples TRBV19 to TRBJ1-3; no reliable D call. Germline CDR1 and CDR2: LNHDA and SQIVND (reference sequence). This CDR3 has 17 residues. V dropped 1 base and J dropped 2 bases, with 15 bases sitting between them. In DNA form, the CDR3 reads TGTGCCAGTAGTATAGGAAGGGCGACCACGGCTGGAAACACCATATATTTT. Amino acids: CASSIGRATTAGNTIYF.

CDR3: CSVVKTGEFTYEQYF. The CDR3 DNA reads TGCAGCGTTGTAAAGACAGGGGAGTTCACCTACGAGCAGTACTTC. This chain connects TRBV29-1 to TRBJ2-7; 8 positions agree with TRBD1. Germline V CDR1 and CDR2: SQVTM, ANQGSEA. V trimming: 4 bases; J trimming: 2 bases; junction bases outside the gene matches: 10. This CDR3 comprises 15 residues.

This clonotype was detected a few times. This chain links TRBV29-1 with TRBJ2-2; D possibly matches TRBD1 or TRBD2 (6 bases each). Germline CDR1 is SQVTM and CDR2 is ANQGSEA. V was pared by 7 bases and J by 7 bases, with 13 bases between. The CDR3 extends over 12 amino acids. The CDR3 DNA sequence: TGCAGCGGGCGACAGGAGGGCGGGGAGCTGTTTTTT. It yields the protein CSGRQEGGELFF.

This chain joins TRBV30 and TRBJ1-6; 8 bases are a match to TRBD1. There are 15 residues in the CDR3. Germline V gene sequence: CDR1 GTSNPN, CDR2 SVGIG (reference sequence). The trim removed 1 base at V and 10 bases at J, leaving 9 bases unmatched. The CDR3 sequence: CAWSASGTGGSPLHF. The DNA for the CDR3 is TGTGCCTGGAGTGCTTCCGGGACAGGAGGGTCACCCCTCCACTTT.

The chain links TRBV27 to TRBJ2-4; a possible D gene is TRBD2 (5 bases). CDR1 and CDR2 from the germline V gene are MNHEY and SMNVEV (reference sequence). CDR3 size: 13 residues. V was shortened by 3 bases and J by 9 bases, with 12 bases between the two germline ends. This CDR3 is CASSFREESIQYF. CDR3 DNA: TGTGCCAGCAGTTTTCGGGAAGAAAGCATTCAGTACTTC.

This CDR3 is CASSAINRDIQYF. For the CDR3, the DNA is TGTGCCAGCTCGGCGATTAACAGGGACATTCAGTACTTC. V gene TRBV6-5 combines with J gene TRBJ2-4; a weak D match, TRBD1 (6 bases). Per the germline V gene, CDR1 is MNHEY and CDR2 is SVGAGI. V was cut by 8 bases and J by 8 bases, with 16 bases left in between. There are 13 residues in the CDR3.

This chain links TRBV10-3 with TRBJ2-1, with 7 nucleotides matching TRBD2. CDR1 is ENHRY, CDR2 SYGVKD, per germline. The V gene end was trimmed by 2 bases and the J gene end by 3 bases; junction bases not matched to a gene: 4. The CDR3 contains 15 residues. The CDR3, as DNA: TGTGCCATCAGTGAGGGGAGGGGTGTCTACAATGAGCAGTTCTTC. Its translation: CAISEGRGVYNEQFF.

This clonotype was counted between two and nine times. The chain is built from TRBV7-2 and TRBJ1-2; no clear D. The CDR3 is 14 amino acids. Trimming took 1 base from V and 2 from J, leaving 8 bases between them. Germline V gene sequence: CDR1 SGHTA, CDR2 FQGNSA. In DNA, the CDR3 is TGTGCCAGCAGCTTAGATGGCGGAAACTATGGCTACACCTTC. Translation: CASSLDGGNYGYTF.

The V and J genes are TRBV20-1 and TRBJ2-3; D possibly uses TRBD1 or TRBD2 (6 bases each). Per germline, CDR1 DFQATT and CDR2 SNEGSKA (reference sequence). The V end was cut by 6 bases, the J end by 4 bases, with 26 bases between. The CDR3 has 17 amino acids. For the CDR3, the DNA is TGCAGTGCCTTAGGACAGACGAGACTAGGTTACGCAGATACGCAGTATTTT. Encoded protein: CSALGQTRLGYADTQYF.

The chain employs TRBV10-3 and TRBJ2-1; 13 bases line up with TRBD2. The CDR3 is 21 amino acids. CDR1 ENHRY and CDR2 SYGVKD come from the germline V gene. V lost 3 bases to trimming and J lost 4 bases; unmatched junction nucleotides: 18. CDR3 in amino acids: CAISDSGLAGDVLATYNEQFF. The DNA for the CDR3 is TGTGCCATCAGTGATTCCGGACTAGCGGGAGATGTGCTGGCAACATACAATGAGCAGTTCTTC.

The J gene is TRBJ2-1, the V gene TRBV29-1; no reliable D call. The germline CDR1 and CDR2 sequences are SQVTM and ANQGSEA. The CDR3 loop spans 11 amino acids. This CDR3 reads CRGSIGYEQFF. CDR3 bases: TGCAGGGGTTCGATAGGCTATGAGCAGTTCTTC.

The chain links TRBV11-1 to TRBJ2-2; D gene unclear. V lost 3 bases and J 6 bases, leaving 8 bases between the germline ends. The CDR3 sequence is 13 residues long. Germline CDR1 is SGHAT and CDR2 is FQDESV (reference sequence). CDR3 sequence reads: CASSLLAAGELFF. Here the CDR3 DNA reads TGTGCCAGCAGCTTGTTGGCGGCCGGGGAGCTGTTTTTT.

The rearrangement uses TRBV29-1 and TRBJ1-1; D not resolved. V lost 4 bases, J lost 4 bases, and 7 bases lay in between. CDR3 length: 11 residues. Germline V gene data show CDR1 as SQVTM and CDR2 as ANQGSEA. CDR3 in DNA: TGCAGCGTTGTTACAGTCACTGAAGCTTTCTTT. This encodes CSVVTVTEAFF. Drawing the rest from reference TRBV29-1 and TRBJ1-1, the complete variable domain is SAVISQKPSRDICQRGTSLTIQCQVDSQVTMMFWYRQQPGQSLTLIATANQGSEATYESGFVIDKFPISRPNLTFSTLTVSNMSPEDSSIYLCSVVTVTEAFFGQGTRLTVV.

This rearrangement joins TRBV6-5 to TRBJ2-2, with 14 nucleotides matching TRBD2. V shed 6 bases, J shed 0 bases, and the junction held 9 bases outside the gene matches. Germline CDR1 and CDR2: MNHEY and SVGAGI. CDR3 length: 19 residues. Written as DNA, the CDR3 is TGTGCCAGCAGCCCAGGACTAGCGGGGGGCTTCGCGAACACCGGGGAGCTGTTTTTT. Its protein product is CASSPGLAGGFANTGELFF.

J is TRBJ2-3 and V is TRBV20-1, with TRBD2 matching over 13 bases. CDR1 and CDR2 from the germline V gene are DFQATT and SNEGSKA (reference sequence). The V gene end was trimmed by 5 bases and the J gene end by 0 bases; junction bases not matched to a gene: 8. The CDR3 extends over 17 amino acids. The CDR3: CSAGTSGIFASTDTQYF. The CDR3 DNA follows: TGCAGTGCTGGGACTAGCGGGATTTTTGCTAGCACAGATACGCAGTATTTT.

The chain employs TRBV4-2 and TRBJ2-3, with 10 bases lining up with TRBD2. The trim removed 0 bases at V and 2 bases at J, leaving 5 bases unmatched. This CDR3 has 17 residues. Germline V gives CDR1 LGHNA, CDR2 YNFKEQ. The CDR3 DNA sequence: TGTGCCAGCAGCCAAGATGGTAGCGGGGGGATCACAGATACGCAGTATTTT. Its translation: CASSQDGSGGITDTQYF.

The chain has TRBV20-1 and TRBJ2-5, with 12 nucleotides matching TRBD2. V trimming: 1 base; J trimming: 4 bases; junction bases outside the gene matches: 7. The germline V gene encodes CDR1 DFQATT and CDR2 SNEGSKA (reference sequence). The length of the CDR3 is 16 residues. CDR3: CSARVTSGGSGETQYF. The DNA for the CDR3 is TGCAGTGCTAGAGTAACTAGCGGGGGGAGTGGAGAGACCCAGTACTTC.

The V and J genes are TRBV19 and TRBJ1-2; a weak D match, TRBD1 (5 bases). Per germline, CDR1 LNHDA and CDR2 SQIVND (reference sequence). V gave up 7 bases and J gave up 3 bases, with 12 bases separating them. CDR3 length equals 13 residues. CDR3 DNA: TGTGCCAGTACTCTCGGAGGGGACTATGGCTACACCTTC. Protein: CASTLGGDYGYTF.